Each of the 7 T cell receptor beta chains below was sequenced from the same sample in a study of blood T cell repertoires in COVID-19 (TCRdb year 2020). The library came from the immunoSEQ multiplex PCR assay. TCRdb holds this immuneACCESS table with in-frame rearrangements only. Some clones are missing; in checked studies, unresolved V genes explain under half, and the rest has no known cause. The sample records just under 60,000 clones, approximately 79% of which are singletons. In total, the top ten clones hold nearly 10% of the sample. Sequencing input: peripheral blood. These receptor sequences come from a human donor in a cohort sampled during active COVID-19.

In DNA form, the CDR3 reads TGTGCCAGCAGCCGTAGCGGGATCTCCTACGAGCAGTACTTC. Its protein product is CASSRSGISYEQYF. The chain joins TRBV7-2 to TRBJ2-7; TRBD2 matches at 8 bases. V dropped 5 bases and J dropped 0; count of bases not matched to a gene: 3. The CDR3 is made up of 14 amino acids. Germline V gene data show CDR1 as SGHTA and CDR2 as FQGNSA.

This chain's CDR3 is CASSLAVTGGYEQYF. In DNA form, the CDR3 reads TGTGCCAGCAGCTTGGCTGTGACAGGGGGCTACGAGCAGTACTTC. This rearrangement joins TRBV5-6 to TRBJ2-7; 9 nucleotides line up with TRBD1. This CDR3 is built from 15 residues. Germline assignment: CDR1 SGHDT and CDR2 YYEEEE. V lost 0 bases, J lost 3 bases, and 4 bases stayed unmatched. The full variable domain, rest sourced from reference TRBV5-6 and TRBJ2-7, is DAGVTQSPTHLIKTRGQQVTLRCSPKSGHDTVSWYQQALGQGPQFIFQYYEEEERQRGNFPDRFSGHQFPNYSSELNVNALLLGDSALYLCASSLAVTGGYEQYFGPGTRLTVT.

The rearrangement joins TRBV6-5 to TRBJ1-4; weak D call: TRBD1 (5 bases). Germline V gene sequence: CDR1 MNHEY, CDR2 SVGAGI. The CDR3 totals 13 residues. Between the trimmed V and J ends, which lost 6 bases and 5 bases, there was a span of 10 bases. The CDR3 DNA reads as TGTGCCAGCAGACGACAGAGAAATGAAAAACTGTTTTTT. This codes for CASRRQRNEKLFF.

The CDR3 loop reads CAWSVPRDRVIQETQYF. The CDR3 coding sequence is TGTGCCTGGAGTGTACCACGGGATCGGGTAATCCAAGAGACCCAGTACTTC. This chain uses TRBV30 with TRBJ2-5; weak D call: TRBD2 (5 bases). Trimming stripped 0 bases from V and 1 base from J, with 18 bases between. This CDR3 spans 17 amino acids. Germline V gene lookup returns CDR1 GTSNPN and CDR2 SVGIG (reference sequence).

In DNA form, the CDR3 reads TGCGCCAGCAGCCAGGTAAAGGTAGCGGGAGCATCAGATACGCAGTATTTT. This gives the protein CASSQVKVAGASDTQYF. The rearrangement joins TRBV5-1 to TRBJ2-3, with 9 bases aligning to TRBD2. In germline, CDR1 is SGHRS, CDR2 YFSETQ. CDR3 size: 17 residues. The J segment lost 4 bases and the V segment lost 4 bases, leaving 13 bases of the junction unmatched. Together with reference TRBV5-1 and TRBJ2-3, the CDR3 gives the full variable domain: KAGVTQTPRYLIKTRGQQVTLSCSPISGHRSVSWYQQTPGQGLQFLFEYFSETQRNKGNFPGRFSGRQFSNSRSEMNVSTLELGDSALYLCASSQVKVAGASDTQYFGPGTRLTVL.

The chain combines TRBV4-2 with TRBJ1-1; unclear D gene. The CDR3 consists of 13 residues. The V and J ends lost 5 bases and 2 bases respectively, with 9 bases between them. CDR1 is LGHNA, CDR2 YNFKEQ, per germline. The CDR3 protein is CASSSRINTEAFF. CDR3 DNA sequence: TGTGCCAGCAGCAGCAGGATTAACACTGAAGCTTTCTTT.

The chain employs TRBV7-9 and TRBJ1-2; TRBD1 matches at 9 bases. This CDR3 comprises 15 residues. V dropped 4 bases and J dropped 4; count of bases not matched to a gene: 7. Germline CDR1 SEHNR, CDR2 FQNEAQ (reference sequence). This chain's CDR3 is CASSSTGGGGYGYTF. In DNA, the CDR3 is TGTGCCAGCAGCTCCACAGGGGGCGGGGGCTATGGCTACACCTTC.